The following is a T cell receptor beta chain sequence with its context. This specimen comes from a study of blood T cell repertoires in COVID-19. J gave up 4 bases and V 4 bases, and 11 bases lay outside the gene matches. CDR3 length: 17 amino acids. Germline assignment: CDR1 LNHNV and CDR2 YYDKDF (reference sequence). Authors' processing steps: Amplification from reference gene primers served as the basis for estimated nucleated cell counts. The assay was immunoSEQ multiplex PCR, and TCRdb's table has in-frame clones only and misses some. The DNA gave D and trimming, while V, J and clone size come from that table. The table includes some 300,000 clones, about 85% detected once.

Sample: peripheral blood. The chain couples TRBV15 to TRBJ2-1; 9 bases are a match to TRBD1. This sequence originates from a woman aged 45-59 years with active or convalescent COVID-19. CDR3 in DNA: TGTGCCACCAGCACGGTACAGGGGGCGGCGCGGTACAATGAGCAGTTCTTC. It is translated as CATSTVQGAARYNEQFF.